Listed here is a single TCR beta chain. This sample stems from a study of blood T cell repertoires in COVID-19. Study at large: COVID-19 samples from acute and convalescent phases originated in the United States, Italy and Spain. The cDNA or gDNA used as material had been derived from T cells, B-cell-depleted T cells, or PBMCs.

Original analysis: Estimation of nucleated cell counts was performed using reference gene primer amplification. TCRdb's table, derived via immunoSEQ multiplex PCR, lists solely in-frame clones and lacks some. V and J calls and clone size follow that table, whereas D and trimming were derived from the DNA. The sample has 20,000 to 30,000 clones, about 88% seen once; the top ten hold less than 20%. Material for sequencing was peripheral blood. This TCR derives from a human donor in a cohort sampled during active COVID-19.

This CDR3 is CASSLSSGLGEAFF. The DNA of the CDR3 is TGTGCCAGCAGTTTATCCAGCGGCTTGGGGGAAGCTTTCTTT. The chain is built from TRBV27 and TRBJ1-1; no definite D call. Trimming removed 0 bases at V and 8 bases at J, with 13 bases between. Per the germline V gene, CDR1 is MNHEY and CDR2 is SMNVEV (reference sequence). The CDR3 spans 14 residues.